Below, 22 T cell receptor beta chains from the same sample are listed, as sequenced in a study of blood T cell repertoires in COVID-19. Profiling relied on immunoSEQ multiplex PCR, and the TCRdb table lists in-frame clones only, not all of them. The table records about 210,000 clones, approximately 85% of them present only once. Sequencing was done on a sample of peripheral blood. The receptors originated from a woman aged 50 to 65 with active or convalescent COVID-19.

In regard to this clone: The sample holds other DNA sequences that translate to the same CDR3. The rearrangement joins TRBV3-1 (or the pseudogene TRBV3-2) to TRBJ1-4; D unresolved. Per the germline V gene, CDR1 is LGHDT and CDR2 is YNNKEL (reference sequence). This CDR3 contains 11 residues. V lost 6 bases, J lost 4 bases, and 3 bases lay in between. The CDR3, as DNA: TGTGCCAGCAGGCGTAATGAAAAACTGTTTTTT. It yields the protein CASRRNEKLFF.

The gene calls are TRBV11-2 and TRBJ1-4; D gene ambiguous. V was shortened by 3 bases and J by 8 bases, with 13 bases between the two germline ends. CDR1 is SGHAT, CDR2 FQNNGV, per germline. The CDR3 covers 14 residues. CDR3 loop: CASSFDTLREKLFF. The CDR3 nucleotides are TGTGCCAGCAGCTTCGATACGCTTCGGGAAAAACTGTTTTTT.

This chain links TRBV12-5 with TRBJ2-2, with 9 positions matching TRBD1. Germline CDR1 and CDR2: LGHNT and FRNRAP. V was pared by 7 bases and J by 3 bases, with 6 bases of the junction left unmatched. CDR3 length: 15 residues. The CDR3 region is CASAGTGKDTGELFF. The CDR3 DNA sequence: TGTGCTAGTGCCGGGACAGGGAAAGACACCGGGGAGCTGTTTTTT. Using reference TRBV12-5 and TRBJ2-2 for the parts outside the CDR3, the full variable domain is DARVTQTPRHKVTEMGQEVTMRCQPILGHNTVFWYRQTMMQGLELLAYFRNRAPLDDSGMPKDRFSAEMPDATLATLKIQPSEPRDSAVYFCASAGTGKDTGELFFGEGSRLTVL.

The chain combines TRBV9 with TRBJ2-5; D is perhaps TRBD2 (5 bases). The CDR3 is made up of 17 amino acids. The V end was cut by 0 bases, the J end by 5 bases, with 20 bases between. The germline V gene has CDR1 SGDLS and CDR2 YYNGEE. CDR3 DNA sequence: TGTGCCAGCAGCGTAGTGGTTTCCAGGAGGCAGGAGGAGACCCAGTACTTC. This gives the protein CASSVVVSRRQEETQYF.

This chain joins TRBV19 and TRBJ2-4, with 13 bases identical to TRBD2. V was clipped by 0 bases and J by 0 bases; unmatched bases: 11. The CDR3 has 21 amino acids. In germline, CDR1 is LNHDA, CDR2 SQIVND (reference sequence). CDR3 DNA sequence: TGTGCCAGTAGTATAGATCTTACTAGCGGGAGGGCTGTCGGAGCCAAAAACATTCAGTACTTC. It translates to CASSIDLTSGRAVGAKNIQYF.

The chain joins TRBV10-3 to TRBJ2-2; TRBD1 matches 8 bases. The V gene's germline CDR1 is ENHRY and CDR2 SYGVKD. J lost 6 bases, V lost 11 bases, and 2 bases had no gene match. The CDR3 runs to 11 residues. The CDR3 sequence: CAVQGAGELFF. CDR3 coding DNA: TGTGCCGTACAGGGGGCCGGGGAGCTGTTTTTT.

Only one count was recorded for this clone. The V and J genes are TRBV2 and TRBJ1-1, with 8 bases fitting TRBD1. Germline V gene lookup returns CDR1 SNHLY and CDR2 FYNNEI. The J segment lost 4 bases and the V segment lost 4 bases, leaving 5 bases of the junction unmatched. This CDR3 is built from 14 residues. This CDR3 reads CASSGRTGRTEAFF. DNA of the CDR3: TGTGCCAGCAGTGGGAGGACAGGGCGCACTGAAGCTTTCTTT. The whole variable domain, remainder taken from reference TRBV2 and TRBJ1-1, is EPEVTQTPSHQVTQMGQEVILRCVPISNHLYFYWYRQILGQKVEFLVSFYNNEISEKSEIFDDQFSVERPDGSNFTLKIRSTKLEDSAMYFCASSGRTGRTEAFFGQGTRLTVV.

This chain uses TRBV11-2 with TRBJ1-5, with D unresolved. This CDR3 has 16 amino acids. The germline V and J ends were trimmed by 1 base and 6 bases, with 16 bases remaining between them. Germline assignment: CDR1 SGHAT and CDR2 FQNNGV. The CDR3 DNA follows: TGTGCCAGCAGCTTAGTCACCTCTTACGGCGGTCAGCCCCAGCATTTT. Translation gives CASSLVTSYGGQPQHF.

The chain recombines TRBV2 with TRBJ2-2; 10 bases line up with TRBD1. This CDR3 region has 15 residues. Losses at the gene ends were 2 bases for V and 9 bases for J; bases not matched to a gene: 6. Germline V gene sequence: CDR1 SNHLY, CDR2 FYNNEI. The CDR3 sequence: CASSENRQGARELFF. The CDR3 nucleotides read TGTGCCAGCAGTGAAAATCGACAGGGGGCTAGGGAGCTGTTTTTT.

This chain connects TRBV21-1 to TRBJ1-2; no check of the table's D call, TRBD1, against the DNA was made. TRBV21-1 is tagged as a pseudogene. The CDR3 sequence is 13 residues long. As DNA, the CDR3 is TGTGCCAGCAGCCCAGGGGGCACCTATGGCTACACCTTC. This gives the protein CASSPGGTYGYTF.

This clone was seen more than once but under ten times. This chain links TRBV28 with TRBJ2-7, with D maybe TRBD1 (6 bases). The V end lost 4 bases, the J end lost 3 bases, and 10 bases lay between the germline ends. Germline values: CDR1 MDHEN, CDR2 SYDVKM. The CDR3 has 13 residues. The CDR3 reads CASSWAQGYEQYF. CDR3 coding DNA: TGTGCCAGCAGTTGGGCACAGGGCTACGAGCAGTACTTC.

This chain uses TRBV28 with TRBJ1-5; D gene ambiguous. Germline V lookup: CDR1 MDHEN, CDR2 SYDVKM. This CDR3 is 16 amino acids long. V lost 4 bases, J lost 0 bases, and 13 bases lay in between. Here the CDR3 reads CASSSTRGNSNQPQHF. In DNA, the CDR3 is TGTGCCAGCAGTTCCACCCGGGGTAATAGCAATCAGCCCCAGCATTTT. Together with reference TRBV28 and TRBJ1-5, the CDR3 gives the full variable domain: DVKVTQSSRYLVKRTGEKVFLECVQDMDHENMFWYRQDPGLGLRLIYFSYDVKMKEKGDIPEGYSVSREKKERFSLILESASTNQTSMYLCASSSTRGNSNQPQHFGDGTRLSIL.

This chain connects TRBV6-5 to TRBJ1-3; D may be TRBD1 (5 bases). This CDR3 comprises 15 residues. CDR1 MNHEY and CDR2 SVGAGI come from the germline V gene. The V end lost 4 bases, the J end lost 3 bases, and 13 bases lay between the germline ends. The CDR3 here is CASSFAWGDGNTIYF. CDR3 in DNA: TGTGCCAGCAGTTTCGCCTGGGGCGATGGAAACACCATATATTTT.

The CDR3 coding sequence is TGCGCCAGCAGCCTCGACACCGTGAACACTGAAGCTTTCTTT. This codes for CASSLDTVNTEAFF. The rearrangement joins TRBV5-1 to TRBJ1-1; D unclear. CDR1 is SGHRS and CDR2 is YFSETQ in the germline V gene. The CDR3 runs 14 residues. V was pared by 4 bases and J by 0 bases, with 10 bases between.

The J gene is TRBJ2-7, the V gene TRBV7-9, with D maybe TRBD2 (5 bases). Germline CDR1 reads SEHNR; CDR2 reads FQNEAQ (reference sequence). Trimming left V 7 bases short and J 6 bases short, with 25 bases between. The CDR3 is 16 amino acids. This CDR3 is CASTPSDEGVRSEQYF. DNA of the CDR3: TGTGCCAGCACCCCCAGCGATGAGGGAGTACGGAGCGAGCAGTACTTC.

The chain is built from TRBV19 and TRBJ1-6; 8 nucleotides agree with TRBD1. CDR1 LNHDA and CDR2 SQIVND come from the germline V gene (reference sequence). The length of the CDR3 is 16 residues. J gave up 5 bases and V 5 bases, and 8 bases lay outside the gene matches. CDR3 sequence: CASSVQGAMNNSPLHF. In DNA, the CDR3 is TGTGCCAGTAGTGTCCAGGGGGCGATGAATAATTCACCCCTCCACTTT.

V gene TRBV19 combines with J gene TRBJ1-2, with 9 bases aligning to TRBD1. The trim removed 5 bases at V and 6 bases at J, leaving 10 bases unmatched. The CDR3 consists of 15 residues. CDR1 is LNHDA and CDR2 is SQIVND in the germline V gene (reference sequence). The chain's CDR3 is CASSLQGAETDGYTF. For the CDR3, the DNA is TGTGCCAGTAGTCTACAGGGGGCTGAGACGGATGGCTACACCTTC.

The CDR3 here is CASSHKGAETQYF. CDR3 nucleotides: TGTGCCAGCAGCCACAAGGGGGCAGAGACCCAGTACTTC. The chain carries TRBV3-1 (or the pseudogene TRBV3-2) and TRBJ2-5, with 7 positions matching TRBD1. In germline, CDR1 is LGHDT, CDR2 YNNKEL (reference sequence). CDR3 length equals 13 residues. V dropped 3 bases and J dropped 4; count of bases not matched to a gene: 2.

V is TRBV5-1 and J is TRBJ2-7, with D possibly matching TRBD2 (6 bases). Trimming stripped 0 bases from V and 2 bases from J, with 9 bases between. The CDR3 is made up of 14 amino acids. The V gene's germline CDR1 is SGHRS and CDR2 YFSETQ. CDR3 protein: CASSLDSGTYEQYF. The CDR3 bases are TGCGCCAGCAGCTTGGATAGCGGCACCTACGAGCAGTACTTC.

The chain couples TRBV14 to TRBJ2-2; no clear D gene. CDR3 length equals 14 residues. The germline gives CDR1 SGHDN, CDR2 FVKESK. Trimming pared 3 bases from V and 4 bases from J, leaving 9 bases between. CDR3 loop: CASSHSLSTGELFF. CDR3 bases: TGTGCCAGCAGCCATAGCCTTAGCACCGGGGAGCTGTTTTTT. Filled out from reference TRBV14 and TRBJ2-2, the complete variable domain reads EAGVTQFPSHSVIEKGQTVTLRCDPISGHDNLYWYRRVMGKEIKFLLHFVKESKQDESGMPNNRFLAERTGGTYSTLKVQPAELEDSGVYFCASSHSLSTGELFFGEGSRLTVL.

V and J are TRBV2 and TRBJ1-6, with D unresolved. Germline CDR1 SNHLY, CDR2 FYNNEI. Trimming took off 7 bases at V and 9 bases at J, with 13 bases between the two ends. The CDR3 runs 13 residues. The CDR3 nucleotides are TGTGCCAGCAAATTGGAGGGTGTTTCACCCCTCCACTTT. Translating gives CASKLEGVSPLHF.

The chain recombines TRBV18 with TRBJ2-1; possibly TRBD1 for D (5 bases). CDR3 size: 16 residues. The ends were cut back, 3 bases at V and 1 base at J, with 13 bases in the middle. Germline V gene sequence: CDR1 KGHSH, CDR2 LQKENI. CDR3 DNA: TGTGCCAGCTCACCCCCTACAGGCGAATCCTACAATGAGCAGTTCTTC. Its protein is CASSPPTGESYNEQFF.